This T cell receptor beta chain originates from a study of human T cells and chemical hapten exposure. TCRdb reprocessed the 5' RACE reads via MiXCR and lists one record per CDR3 protein. Seen here are under 150,000 distinct CDR3 sequences, approximately 20% observed once, and the top ten hold around 2.7%. Unseparated into fractions, whole blood served as the source from which total RNA was extracted. V was pared by 5 bases and J by 5 bases, with 8 bases of the junction left unmatched. Germline CDR1 and CDR2: SQVTM and ANQGSEA. The CDR3 is made up of 13 amino acids. The receptor was isolated from a human donor in good health. The V gene is TRBV29-1, the J gene TRBJ1-2; TRBD1 agrees at 7 bases. The CDR3 DNA reads as TGCAGCGTTCTACAGACAGGGCGATATGGCTACACCTTC. It translates to CSVLQTGRYGYTF.